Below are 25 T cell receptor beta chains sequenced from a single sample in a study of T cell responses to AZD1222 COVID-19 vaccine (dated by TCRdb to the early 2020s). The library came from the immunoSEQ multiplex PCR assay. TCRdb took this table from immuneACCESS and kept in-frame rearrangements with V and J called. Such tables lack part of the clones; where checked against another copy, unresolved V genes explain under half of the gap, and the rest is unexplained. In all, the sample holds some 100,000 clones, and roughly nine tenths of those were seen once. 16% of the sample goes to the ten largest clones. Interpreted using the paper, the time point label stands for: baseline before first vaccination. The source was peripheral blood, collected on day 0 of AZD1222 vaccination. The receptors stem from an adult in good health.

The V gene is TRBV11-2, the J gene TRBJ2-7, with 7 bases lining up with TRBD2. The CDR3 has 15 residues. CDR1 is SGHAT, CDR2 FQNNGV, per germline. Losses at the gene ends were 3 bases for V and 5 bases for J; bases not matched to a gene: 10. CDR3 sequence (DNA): TGTGCCAGCAGCTTGGGGGGGGTTGTTAGAGACGAGCAGTACTTC. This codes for CASSLGGVVRDEQYF. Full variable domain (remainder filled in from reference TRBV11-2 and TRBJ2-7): EAGVAQSPRYKIIEKRQSVAFWCNPISGHATLYWYQQILGQGPKLLIQFQNNGVVDDSQLPKDRFSAERLKGVDSTLKIQPAKLEDSAVYLCASSLGGVVRDEQYFGPGTRLTVT.

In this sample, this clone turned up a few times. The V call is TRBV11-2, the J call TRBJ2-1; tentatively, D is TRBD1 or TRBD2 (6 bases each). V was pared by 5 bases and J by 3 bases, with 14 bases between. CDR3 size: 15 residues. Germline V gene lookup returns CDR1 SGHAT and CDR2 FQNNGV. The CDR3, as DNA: TGTGCCAGCAGCCCTTGGGGGGCCGGCTACAATGAGCAGTTCTTC. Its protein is CASSPWGAGYNEQFF.

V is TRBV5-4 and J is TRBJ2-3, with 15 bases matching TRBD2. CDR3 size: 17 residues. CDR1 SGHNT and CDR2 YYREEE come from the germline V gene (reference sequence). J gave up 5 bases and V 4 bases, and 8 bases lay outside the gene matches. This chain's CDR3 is CASSKGLAGGGGDTQYF. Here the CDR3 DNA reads TGTGCCAGCAGCAAGGGACTAGCGGGAGGCGGCGGAGATACGCAGTATTTT.

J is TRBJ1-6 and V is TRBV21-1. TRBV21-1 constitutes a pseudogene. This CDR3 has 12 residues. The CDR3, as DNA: TGTGCCAGCAGCACCTATAATTCACCCCTCCACTTT. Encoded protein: CASSTYNSPLHF.

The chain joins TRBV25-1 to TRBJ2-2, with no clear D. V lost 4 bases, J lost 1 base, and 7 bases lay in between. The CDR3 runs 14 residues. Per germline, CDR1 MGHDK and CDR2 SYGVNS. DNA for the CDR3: TGTGCCAGCAGTGGTCTTCTGAACACCGGGGAGCTGTTTTTT. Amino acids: CASSGLLNTGELFF.

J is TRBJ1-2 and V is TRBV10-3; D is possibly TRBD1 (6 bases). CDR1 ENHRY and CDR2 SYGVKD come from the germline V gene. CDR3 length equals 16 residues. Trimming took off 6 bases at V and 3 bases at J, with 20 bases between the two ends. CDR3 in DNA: TGTGCCATCAGAAACGGGGGGCAGGGGCCGTACTATGGCTACACCTTC. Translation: CAIRNGGQGPYYGYTF.

This CDR3 is CTSSLRPRDRVNQPQHF. CDR3 nucleotide sequence: TGCACCAGCAGCCTGAGGCCCCGGGACAGGGTCAATCAGCCCCAGCATTTT. This chain uses TRBV1 with TRBJ1-5; no DNA check was done on the table's D call, TRBD1. TRBV1 is tagged as a pseudogene. The CDR3 runs to 17 residues.

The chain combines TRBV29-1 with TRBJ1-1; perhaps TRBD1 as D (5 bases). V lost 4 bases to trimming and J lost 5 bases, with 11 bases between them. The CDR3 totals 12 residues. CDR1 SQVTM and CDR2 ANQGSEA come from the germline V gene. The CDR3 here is CSVGTGGTEAFF. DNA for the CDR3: TGCAGCGTTGGAACAGGTGGGACTGAAGCTTTCTTT. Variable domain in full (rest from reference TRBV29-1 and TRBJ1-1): SAVISQKPSRDICQRGTSLTIQCQVDSQVTMMFWYRQQPGQSLTLIATANQGSEATYESGFVIDKFPISRPNLTFSTLTVSNMSPEDSSIYLCSVGTGGTEAFFGQGTRLTVV.

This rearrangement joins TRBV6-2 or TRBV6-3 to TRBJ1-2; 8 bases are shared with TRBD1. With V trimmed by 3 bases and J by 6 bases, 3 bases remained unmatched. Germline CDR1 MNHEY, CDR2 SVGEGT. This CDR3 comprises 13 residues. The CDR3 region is CASSYGQGDGYTF. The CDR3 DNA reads TGTGCCAGCAGTTATGGACAGGGCGATGGCTACACCTTC.

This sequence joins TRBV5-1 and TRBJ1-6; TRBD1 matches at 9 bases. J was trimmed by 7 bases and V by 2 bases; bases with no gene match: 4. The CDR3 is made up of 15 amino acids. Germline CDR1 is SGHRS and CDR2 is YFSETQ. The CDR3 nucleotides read TGCGCCAGCAGCTTACAGGGGGCGGAGAATTCACCCCTCCACTTT. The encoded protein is CASSLQGAENSPLHF.

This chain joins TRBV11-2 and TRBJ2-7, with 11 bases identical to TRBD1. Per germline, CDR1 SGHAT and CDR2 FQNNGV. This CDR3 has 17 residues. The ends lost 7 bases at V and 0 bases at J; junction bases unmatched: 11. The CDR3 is CASTIGQGAVSSYEQYF. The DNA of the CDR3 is TGTGCCAGCACCATAGGACAGGGGGCAGTCAGCTCCTACGAGCAGTACTTC.

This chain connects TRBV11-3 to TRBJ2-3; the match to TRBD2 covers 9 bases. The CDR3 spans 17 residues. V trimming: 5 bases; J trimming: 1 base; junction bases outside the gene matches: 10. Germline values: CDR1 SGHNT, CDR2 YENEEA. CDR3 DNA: TGTGCCAGCAGCACCCCTCAGCGGGGGGTTCGCACAGATACGCAGTATTTT. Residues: CASSTPQRGVRTDTQYF.

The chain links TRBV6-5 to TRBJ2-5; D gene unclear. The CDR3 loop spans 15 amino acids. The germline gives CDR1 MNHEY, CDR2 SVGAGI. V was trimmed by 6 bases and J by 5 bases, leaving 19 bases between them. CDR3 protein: CASSVTGSPRETQYF. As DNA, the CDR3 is TGTGCCAGCAGCGTAACCGGGTCCCCACGGGAGACCCAGTACTTC.

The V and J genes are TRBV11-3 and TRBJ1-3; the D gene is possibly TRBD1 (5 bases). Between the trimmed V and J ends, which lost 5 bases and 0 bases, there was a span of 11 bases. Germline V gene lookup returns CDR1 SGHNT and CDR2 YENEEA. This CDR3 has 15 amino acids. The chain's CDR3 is CASSLGGFSGNTIYF. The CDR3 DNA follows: TGTGCCAGCAGCCTCGGGGGTTTCTCTGGAAACACCATATATTTT.

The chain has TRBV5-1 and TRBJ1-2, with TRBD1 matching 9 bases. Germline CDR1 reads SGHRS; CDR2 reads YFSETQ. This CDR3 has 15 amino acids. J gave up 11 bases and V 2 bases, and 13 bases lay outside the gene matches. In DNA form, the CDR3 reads TGCGCCAGCAGCTTAGAAGTCGGGACAGGGACCCCTTACACCTTC. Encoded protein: CASSLEVGTGTPYTF. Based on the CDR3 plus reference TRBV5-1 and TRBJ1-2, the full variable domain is KAGVTQTPRYLIKTRGQQVTLSCSPISGHRSVSWYQQTPGQGLQFLFEYFSETQRNKGNFPGRFSGRQFSNSRSEMNVSTLELGDSALYLCASSLEVGTGTPYTFGSGTRLTVV.

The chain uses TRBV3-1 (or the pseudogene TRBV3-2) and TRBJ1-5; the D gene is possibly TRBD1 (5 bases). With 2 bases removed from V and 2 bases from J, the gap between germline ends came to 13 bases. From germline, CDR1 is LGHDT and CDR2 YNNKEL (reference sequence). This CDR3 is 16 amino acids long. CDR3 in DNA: TGTGCCAGCAGCCAAAATGTGGGGCTTGGCAATCAGCCCCAGCATTTT. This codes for CASSQNVGLGNQPQHF.

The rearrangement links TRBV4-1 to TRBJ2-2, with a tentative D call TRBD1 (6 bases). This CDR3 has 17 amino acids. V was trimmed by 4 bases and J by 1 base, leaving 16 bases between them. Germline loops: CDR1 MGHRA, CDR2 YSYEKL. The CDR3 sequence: CASSPQPGQKNTGELFF. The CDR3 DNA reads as TGCGCCAGCAGCCCGCAACCGGGACAAAAGAACACCGGGGAGCTGTTTTTT.

CDR3 DNA: TGTGCCAGCAGTTCTACAGGGGACCCAACTAATGAAAAACTGTTTTTT. It codes for CASSSTGDPTNEKLFF. J is TRBJ1-4 and V is TRBV27, with 7 bases identical to TRBD1. The V segment lost 4 bases and the J segment 0 bases; nucleotides outside the gene matches: 5. CDR1 and CDR2 from the germline V gene are MNHEY and SMNVEV (reference sequence). CDR3 length: 16 residues.

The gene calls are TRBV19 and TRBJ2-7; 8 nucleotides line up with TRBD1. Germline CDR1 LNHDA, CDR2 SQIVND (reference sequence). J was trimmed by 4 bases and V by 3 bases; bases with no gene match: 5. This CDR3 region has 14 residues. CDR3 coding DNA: TGTGCCAGTAGTATTGGGCAGGGGGCTTACGAGCAGTACTTC. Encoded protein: CASSIGQGAYEQYF.

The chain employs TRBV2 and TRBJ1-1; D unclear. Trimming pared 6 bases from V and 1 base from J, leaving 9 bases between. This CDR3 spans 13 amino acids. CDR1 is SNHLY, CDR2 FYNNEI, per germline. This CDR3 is CASSSQANTEAFF. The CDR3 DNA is TGTGCCAGCAGCTCGCAGGCGAACACTGAAGCTTTCTTT.

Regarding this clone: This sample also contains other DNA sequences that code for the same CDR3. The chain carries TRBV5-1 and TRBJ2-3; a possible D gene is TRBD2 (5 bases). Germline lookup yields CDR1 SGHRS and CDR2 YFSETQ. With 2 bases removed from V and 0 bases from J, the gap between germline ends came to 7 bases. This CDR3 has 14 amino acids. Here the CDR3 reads CASSLGGSTDTQYF. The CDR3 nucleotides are TGCGCCAGCAGCTTAGGCGGGAGCACAGATACGCAGTATTTT.

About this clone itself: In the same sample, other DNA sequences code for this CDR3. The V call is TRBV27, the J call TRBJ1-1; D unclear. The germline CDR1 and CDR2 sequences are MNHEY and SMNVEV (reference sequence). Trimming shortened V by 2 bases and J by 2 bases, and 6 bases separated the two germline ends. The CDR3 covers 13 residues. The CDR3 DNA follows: TGTGCCAGCAGTTTAAGCCGAAACACTGAAGCTTTCTTT. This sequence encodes CASSLSRNTEAFF.

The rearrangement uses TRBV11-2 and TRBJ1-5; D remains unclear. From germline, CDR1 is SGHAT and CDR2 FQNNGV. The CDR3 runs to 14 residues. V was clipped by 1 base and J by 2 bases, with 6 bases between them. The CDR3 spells CASSLAGGNQPQHF. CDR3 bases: TGTGCCAGCAGCTTAGCCGGGGGCAATCAGCCCCAGCATTTT. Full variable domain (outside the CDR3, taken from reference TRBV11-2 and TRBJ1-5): EAGVAQSPRYKIIEKRQSVAFWCNPISGHATLYWYQQILGQGPKLLIQFQNNGVVDDSQLPKDRFSAERLKGVDSTLKIQPAKLEDSAVYLCASSLAGGNQPQHFGDGTRLSIL.

CDR3 protein: CASSSWLNTEAFF. CDR3 bases: TGTGCCAGCAGCTCATGGTTGAACACTGAAGCTTTCTTT. The J gene is TRBJ1-1, the V gene TRBV13, with D unclear. V was cut by 4 bases and J by 0 bases, with 6 bases left in between. Germline CDR1 and CDR2: PRHDT and FYEKMQ (reference sequence). The CDR3 has 13 residues.

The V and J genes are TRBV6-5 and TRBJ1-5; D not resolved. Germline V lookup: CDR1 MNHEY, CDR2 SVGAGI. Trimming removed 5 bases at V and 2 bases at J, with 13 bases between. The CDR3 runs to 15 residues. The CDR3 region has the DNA TGTGCCAGCAGTCCCGCACCTGGGGGCAATCAGCCCCAGCATTTT. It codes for CASSPAPGGNQPQHF.